Each of the 8 T cell receptor beta chains below was sequenced from the same sample in a study of PD-L1 blockade in urothelial cancer. Some clones are missing from TCRdb's copy, which holds only in-frame ones; the method was immunoSEQ multiplex PCR. The sample carries 54,000 or so clones, over 65% recorded once. Documented time point: pretreatment peripheral blood. Sequenced here: PBMCs, sampled around atezolizumab (anti-PD-L1) treatment. The source of these receptors is a man aged 50 or older with urothelial cancer.

The rearrangement links TRBV6-1 to TRBJ1-4; possible D gene TRBD1, 5 bases. The CDR3 is made up of 14 amino acids. Germline assignment: CDR1 MNHNS and CDR2 SASEGT. V gave up 9 bases and J gave up 2 bases, with 13 bases separating them. The CDR3 nucleotides read TGTGCCAGTGGAAGGTCAGGGACTAATGAAAAACTGTTTTTT. It yields the protein CASGRSGTNEKLFF.

This clone was counted a single time. The gene calls are TRBV29-1 and TRBJ2-5; TRBD2 aligns across 11 bases. Germline V gives CDR1 SQVTM, CDR2 ANQGSEA. The trim removed 7 bases at V and 5 bases at J, leaving 15 bases unmatched. This CDR3 has 16 residues. The CDR3 nucleotides are TGCAGCGCTGAGATAATAGCGGGAGGGTCCCAGGAGACCCAGTACTTC. Protein product: CSAEIIAGGSQETQYF.

This clone was detected only a few times. The chain uses TRBV7-8 and TRBJ2-1; D may be TRBD2 (6 bases). Per germline, CDR1 SGHVS and CDR2 FQNEAQ. The CDR3 spans 16 residues. V lost 1 base to trimming and J lost 6 bases, with 16 bases between them. This CDR3 is CASSLGDRERGNEQFF. The CDR3 DNA is TGTGCCAGCAGCTTAGGTGACCGGGAGAGGGGCAATGAGCAGTTCTTC.

The genes are TRBV29-1 and TRBJ1-1, with D perhaps TRBD1 (5 bases). The CDR3 is made up of 13 amino acids. The germline V gene encodes CDR1 SQVTM and CDR2 ANQGSEA. Trimming removed 7 bases at V and 1 base at J, with 13 bases between. CDR3 sequence: CSAGYGANTEAFF. The DNA of the CDR3 is TGCAGCGCAGGGTATGGGGCGAACACTGAAGCTTTCTTT.

CDR3 region: CASGLWWESDYEQYF. CDR3 sequence (DNA): TGTGCTAGTGGTCTATGGTGGGAGTCAGACTACGAGCAGTACTTC. The chain links TRBV12-5 to TRBJ2-7; TRBD2 might be the D (5 bases). The CDR3 covers 15 residues. The germline V gene encodes CDR1 LGHNT and CDR2 FRNRAP. The V end was cut by 5 bases, the J end by 3 bases, with 17 bases between.

V and J are TRBV6-6 and TRBJ1-5, with TRBD1 as a possible D gene (6 bases). Germline loops: CDR1 MNHNY, CDR2 SVGAGI (reference sequence). The germline V and J ends were trimmed by 7 bases and 3 bases, with 19 bases remaining between them. This CDR3 spans 16 amino acids. CDR3 in DNA: TGTGCCAGCAAAGAGGGACCAAGACAGGACAATCAGCCCCAGCATTTT. It specifies CASKEGPRQDNQPQHF.

The chain employs TRBV5-1 and TRBJ2-5; the match to TRBD1 covers 9 bases. V was pared by 0 bases and J by 5 bases, with 14 bases of the junction left unmatched. CDR1 and CDR2 (germline): SGHRS, YFSETQ. This CDR3 comprises 18 residues. Here the CDR3 reads CASSLVMGDRVVRETQYF. As DNA, the CDR3 is TGCGCCAGCAGCTTGGTTATGGGGGACAGGGTCGTTAGGGAGACCCAGTACTTC. The whole variable domain, remainder taken from reference TRBV5-1 and TRBJ2-5, is KAGVTQTPRYLIKTRGQQVTLSCSPISGHRSVSWYQQTPGQGLQFLFEYFSETQRNKGNFPGRFSGRQFSNSRSEMNVSTLELGDSALYLCASSLVMGDRVVRETQYFGPGTRLLVL.

This clone was recorded once. The chain is built from TRBV9 and TRBJ2-6; 9 bases align to TRBD2. This CDR3 has 18 residues. CDR1 is SGDLS, CDR2 YYNGEE, per germline. The ends lost 6 bases at V and 0 bases at J; junction bases unmatched: 10. This CDR3 is CASTLSMREGSGANVLTF. As DNA, the CDR3 is TGTGCCAGCACTCTCAGCATGCGGGAGGGCTCTGGGGCCAACGTCCTGACTTTC. Full variable domain (missing parts from reference TRBV9 and TRBJ2-6): DSGVTQTPKHLITATGQRVTLRCSPRSGDLSVYWYQQSLDQGLQFLIQYYNGEERAKGNILERFSAQQFPDLHSELNLSSLELGDSALYFCASTLSMREGSGANVLTFGAGSRLTVL.